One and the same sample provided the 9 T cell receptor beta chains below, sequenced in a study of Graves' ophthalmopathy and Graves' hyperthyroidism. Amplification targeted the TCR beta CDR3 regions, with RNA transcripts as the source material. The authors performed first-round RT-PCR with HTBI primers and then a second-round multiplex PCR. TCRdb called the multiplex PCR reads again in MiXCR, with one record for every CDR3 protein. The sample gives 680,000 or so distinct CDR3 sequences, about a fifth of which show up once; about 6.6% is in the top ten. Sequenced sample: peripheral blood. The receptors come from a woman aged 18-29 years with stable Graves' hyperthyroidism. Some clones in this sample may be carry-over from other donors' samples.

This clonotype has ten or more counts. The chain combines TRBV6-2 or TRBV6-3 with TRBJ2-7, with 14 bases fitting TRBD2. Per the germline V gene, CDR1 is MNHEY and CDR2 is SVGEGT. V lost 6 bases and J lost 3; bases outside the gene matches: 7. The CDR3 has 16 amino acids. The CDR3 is CASRKGLAGAHYEQYF. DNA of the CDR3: TGTGCCAGCAGAAAGGGACTAGCGGGGGCCCACTACGAGCAGTACTTC.

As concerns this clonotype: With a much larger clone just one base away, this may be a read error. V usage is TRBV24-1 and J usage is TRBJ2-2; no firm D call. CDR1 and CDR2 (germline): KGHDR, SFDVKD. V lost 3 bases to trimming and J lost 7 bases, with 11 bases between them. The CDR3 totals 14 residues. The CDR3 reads CATSDPSHHGELFF. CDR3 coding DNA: TGTGCCACCAGTGATCCCAGCCATCACGGGGAGCTGTTTTTT.

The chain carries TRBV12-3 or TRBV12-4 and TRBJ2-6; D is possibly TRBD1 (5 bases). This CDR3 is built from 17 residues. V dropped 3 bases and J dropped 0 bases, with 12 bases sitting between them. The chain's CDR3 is CASSLGPRASGANVLTF. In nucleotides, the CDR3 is TGTGCCAGCAGTTTGGGGCCAAGGGCCTCTGGGGCCAACGTCCTGACTTTC.

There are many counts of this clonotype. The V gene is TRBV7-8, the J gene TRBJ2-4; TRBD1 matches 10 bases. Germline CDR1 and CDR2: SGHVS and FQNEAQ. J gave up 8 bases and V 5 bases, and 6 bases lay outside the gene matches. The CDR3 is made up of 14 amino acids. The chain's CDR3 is CASSPRDRGDIQYF. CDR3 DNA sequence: TGTGCCAGCAGCCCCCGGGACAGGGGTGACATTCAGTACTTC.

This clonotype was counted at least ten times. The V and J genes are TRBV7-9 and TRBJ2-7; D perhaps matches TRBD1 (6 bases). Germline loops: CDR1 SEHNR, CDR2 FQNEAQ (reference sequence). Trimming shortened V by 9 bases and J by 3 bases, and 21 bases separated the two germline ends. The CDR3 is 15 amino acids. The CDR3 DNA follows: TGTGCCAGTGACATATCCGGGACACCCGACTACGAGCAGTACTTC. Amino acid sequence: CASDISGTPDYEQYF. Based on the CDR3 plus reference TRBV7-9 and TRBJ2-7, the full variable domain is DTGVSQNPRHKITKRGQNVTFRCDPISEHNRLYWYRQTLGQGPEFLTYFQNEAQLEKSRLLSDRFSAERPKGSFSTLEIQRTEQGDSAMYLCASDISGTPDYEQYFGPGTRLTVT.

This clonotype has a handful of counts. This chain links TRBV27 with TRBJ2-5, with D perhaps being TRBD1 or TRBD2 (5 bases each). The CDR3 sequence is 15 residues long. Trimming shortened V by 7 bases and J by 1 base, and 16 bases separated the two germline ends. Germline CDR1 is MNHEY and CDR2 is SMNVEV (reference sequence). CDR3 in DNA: TGTGCCAGCAAGGAAACCGGGACGCCCCAAGAGACCCAGTACTTC. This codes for CASKETGTPQETQYF.

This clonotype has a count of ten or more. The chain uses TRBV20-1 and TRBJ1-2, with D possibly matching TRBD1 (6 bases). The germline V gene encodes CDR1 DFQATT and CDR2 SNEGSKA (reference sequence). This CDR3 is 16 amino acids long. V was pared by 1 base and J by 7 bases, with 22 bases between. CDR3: CSARAPTGLGYGGYTF. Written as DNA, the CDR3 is TGCAGTGCTAGAGCTCCGACAGGTTTAGGATACGGTGGCTACACCTTC.

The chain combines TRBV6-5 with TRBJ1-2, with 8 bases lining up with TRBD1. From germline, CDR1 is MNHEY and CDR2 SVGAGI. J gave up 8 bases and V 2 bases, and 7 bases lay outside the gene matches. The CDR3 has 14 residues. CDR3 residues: CASSYLDRGGGYTF. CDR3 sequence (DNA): TGTGCCAGCAGTTACCTCGACAGGGGAGGAGGCTACACCTTC.

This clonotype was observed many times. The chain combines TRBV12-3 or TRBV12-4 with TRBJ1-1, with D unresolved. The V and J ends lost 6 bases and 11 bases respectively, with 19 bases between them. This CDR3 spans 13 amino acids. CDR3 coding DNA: TGTGCCAGCAGACCTGACCTAGTCCGGAGCGCTTTCTTT. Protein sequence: CASRPDLVRSAFF.